What follows are 21 T cell receptor beta chains derived from one specimen sequenced in a study of blood T cell repertoires in COVID-19. Method: immunoSEQ multiplex PCR; TCRdb's copy keeps in-frame clones and lacks some. This sample has roughly 200,000 clones; roughly 83% occur once, and the top ten carry 7%. What was sequenced was peripheral blood. All receptors come from a woman aged 40 to 50 with COVID-19, enrolled during active disease.

V is TRBV24-1 and J is TRBJ1-2; tentatively, D is TRBD1 (6 bases). The V end was cut by 1 base, the J end by 6 bases, with 17 bases between. This CDR3 has 16 residues. The germline gives CDR1 KGHDR, CDR2 SFDVKD. CDR3 sequence: CATSDFSTGRMDGYTF. The CDR3 bases are TGTGCCACCAGTGATTTCTCGACAGGTCGGATGGATGGCTACACCTTC.

The rearrangement uses TRBV24-1 and TRBJ1-2, with TRBD1 matching over 9 bases. This CDR3 comprises 15 residues. Germline values: CDR1 KGHDR, CDR2 SFDVKD. Trimming cost V 4 bases and J 0 bases; bases outside gene matches: 2. The CDR3 DNA is TGTGCCACCAGTGAACAGGGGGCAGCTAACTATGGCTACACCTTC. Protein: CATSEQGAANYGYTF.

This clone has just a few counts. The chain uses TRBV4-1 and TRBJ1-1, with a weak D call TRBD1 (5 bases). Deletions cut 2 bases from V and 3 bases from J, with 13 bases between. There are 15 residues in the CDR3. Germline CDR1 and CDR2: MGHRA and YSYEKL. The CDR3 coding sequence is TGCGCCAGCAGCCAAAGTCCAGGGTCGGACACTGAAGCTTTCTTT. Its protein is CASSQSPGSDTEAFF.

The J gene is TRBJ1-2, the V gene TRBV6-6; no firm D call. V lost 8 bases to trimming and J lost 4 bases, with 14 bases between them. Germline V lookup: CDR1 MNHNY, CDR2 SVGAGI (reference sequence). This CDR3 contains 13 residues. In nucleotides, the CDR3 is TGTGCCAGCTATGGGAGTACCTCCTATGGCTACACCTTC. Its protein product is CASYGSTSYGYTF.

This chain connects TRBV7-2 to TRBJ1-5, with 8 bases lining up with TRBD1. CDR3 length equals 13 residues. Germline CDR1 is SGHTA and CDR2 is FQGNSA. With V trimmed by 4 bases and J by 13 bases, 9 bases remained unmatched. Here the CDR3 reads CASSSWTGLIQHF. As DNA, the CDR3 is TGTGCCAGCAGCTCATGGACAGGGCTGATTCAGCATTTT.

The V call is TRBV11-3, the J call TRBJ1-5; the match to TRBD1 covers 9 bases. Trimming at V came to 2 bases and at J to 9 bases, leaving 14 bases not matched to a gene. This CDR3 is built from 17 residues. Germline V CDR1 and CDR2: SGHNT, YENEEA. CDR3 region: CASSLTPGTGKFRPQHF. The CDR3 coding sequence is TGTGCCAGCAGCTTAACCCCAGGGACAGGGAAGTTTCGGCCCCAGCATTTT.

V gene TRBV7-6 combines with J gene TRBJ2-3; TRBD2 matches 9 bases. The CDR3 totals 15 residues. Germline trimming cut 5 bases from V and 2 bases from J; bases unmatched to any gene: 5. CDR1 SGHVS and CDR2 FNYEAQ come from the germline V gene. CDR3 sequence reads: CASSPRLADTDTQYF. For the CDR3, the DNA is TGTGCCAGCAGCCCCCGACTAGCGGACACAGATACGCAGTATTTT. The full variable domain, rest sourced from reference TRBV7-6 and TRBJ2-3, is GAGVSQSPRYKVTKRGQDVALRCDPISGHVSLYWYRQALGQGPEFLTYFNYEAQQDKSGLPNDRFSAERPEGSISTLTIQRTEQRDSAMYRCASSPRLADTDTQYFGPGTRLTVL.

The gene calls are TRBV19 and TRBJ1-2; D is undetermined. The CDR3 covers 16 residues. Trimming stripped 5 bases from V and 6 bases from J, with 22 bases between. CDR1 LNHDA and CDR2 SQIVND come from the germline V gene (reference sequence). The CDR3 sequence is CASSPSRSGSPHGYTF. The CDR3, as DNA: TGTGCCAGTAGTCCCTCACGGTCCGGGTCACCCCATGGCTACACCTTC.

The V call is TRBV5-1, the J call TRBJ2-1, with 10 bases aligning to TRBD2. Unmatched junction bases numbered 7, after V lost 2 bases and J lost 8 bases. The CDR3 consists of 15 residues. Germline V gene sequence: CDR1 SGHRS, CDR2 YFSETQ. The CDR3, as DNA: TGCGCCAGCAGCTTTGAGCGGGGGGGCATCGATGAGCAGTTCTTC. As protein: CASSFERGGIDEQFF.

The chain joins TRBV5-1 to TRBJ1-6; maybe TRBD1 (5 bases). Germline V gene data show CDR1 as SGHRS and CDR2 as YFSETQ. The CDR3 totals 16 residues. V shed 1 base and J shed 8 bases, with 16 bases lying between them. The CDR3 here is CASSLQDRGIDSPLHF. CDR3 DNA sequence: TGCGCCAGCAGCTTGCAGGACCGGGGGATTGATTCACCCCTCCACTTT. Looking up the rest from reference TRBV5-1 and TRBJ1-6 gives the full variable domain: KAGVTQTPRYLIKTRGQQVTLSCSPISGHRSVSWYQQTPGQGLQFLFEYFSETQRNKGNFPGRFSGRQFSNSRSEMNVSTLELGDSALYLCASSLQDRGIDSPLHFGNGTRLTVT.

The gene calls are TRBV5-8 and TRBJ1-1; D gene ambiguous. The germline V gene has CDR1 SGHTS and CDR2 YDEGEE. The length of the CDR3 is 13 residues. V gave up 0 bases and J gave up 3 bases, with 6 bases separating them. The CDR3 loop is CASSLGSYTEAFF. CDR3 bases: TGTGCCAGCAGCTTGGGTTCTTACACTGAAGCTTTCTTT.

J is TRBJ2-1 and V is TRBV27; D remains ambiguous. Per the germline V gene, CDR1 is MNHEY and CDR2 is SMNVEV (reference sequence). The CDR3 extends over 13 amino acids. V was clipped by 5 bases and J by 9 bases, with 14 bases between them. Here the CDR3 reads CASSPVFRGEQFF. The CDR3 DNA reads TGTGCCAGCAGTCCAGTCTTCCGAGGTGAGCAGTTCTTC.

This chain joins TRBV7-9 and TRBJ2-1, with 10 bases matching TRBD2. The V gene end was trimmed by 4 bases and the J gene end by 2 bases; junction bases not matched to a gene: 2. Germline V gene sequence: CDR1 SEHNR, CDR2 FQNEAQ (reference sequence). The CDR3 has 15 amino acids. CDR3 in DNA: TGTGCCAGCAGCTCTAGCGGGAGTCCCTACAATGAGCAGTTCTTC. Translating gives CASSSSGSPYNEQFF.

The chain joins TRBV19 to TRBJ2-7; D is unclear. Germline CDR1 reads LNHDA; CDR2 reads SQIVND (reference sequence). The CDR3 has 14 residues. Deletions cut 9 bases from V and 6 bases from J, with 21 bases between. CDR3 region: CASQVLKESGEQYF. CDR3 sequence (DNA): TGTGCCAGCCAAGTATTAAAAGAATCGGGCGAGCAGTACTTC.

CDR3 DNA sequence: TGTGCCAGCAGTTCCATGGACATCTATGGCTACACCTTC. The encoded protein is CASSSMDIYGYTF. This sequence joins TRBV27 and TRBJ1-2; a weak D match, TRBD1 (5 bases). From germline, CDR1 is MNHEY and CDR2 SMNVEV (reference sequence). CDR3 length: 13 amino acids. V lost 4 bases, J lost 4 bases, and 10 bases lay in between.

This clone came up a few times. The gene calls are TRBV5-1 and TRBJ1-4; D unresolved. The V end lost 1 base, the J end lost 0 bases, and 10 bases lay between the germline ends. The germline V gene encodes CDR1 SGHRS and CDR2 YFSETQ. This CDR3 has 16 residues. CDR3 DNA: TGCGCCAGCAGCTTGATTTTAGCAGCAACTAATGAAAAACTGTTTTTT. Amino acid sequence: CASSLILAATNEKLFF.

This clone came up a few times. This chain connects TRBV7-9 to TRBJ2-1; 7 bases match TRBD2. Germline CDR1 SEHNR, CDR2 FQNEAQ (reference sequence). This CDR3 has 16 amino acids. J gave up 6 bases and V 1 base, and 9 bases lay outside the gene matches. CDR3 DNA: TGTGCCAGCAGCTTAGATCTAGCGGCTGCGTCCAATGAGCAGTTCTTC. Its translation is CASSLDLAAASNEQFF.

V usage is TRBV2 and J usage is TRBJ2-3, with a tentative D call TRBD1 (5 bases). Looked up from germline, CDR1 is SNHLY and CDR2 is FYNNEI. With 4 bases removed from V and 0 bases from J, the gap between germline ends came to 11 bases. The CDR3 spans 15 residues. The CDR3 sequence: CASSVWGDSTDTQYF. The DNA of the CDR3 is TGTGCCAGCAGTGTTTGGGGCGATAGCACAGATACGCAGTATTTT.

The chain employs TRBV7-3 and TRBJ2-2; 8 positions agree with TRBD1. J gave up 1 base and V 7 bases, and 2 bases lay outside the gene matches. CDR1 and CDR2 (germline): SGHTA, FQGTGA. This CDR3 spans 14 amino acids. CDR3 amino acids: CASTGQGNTGELFF. In DNA form, the CDR3 reads TGTGCCAGCACCGGACAGGGGAACACCGGGGAGCTGTTTTTT.

The chain joins TRBV29-1 to TRBJ1-6; no firm D call. This CDR3 is built from 15 residues. The V gene lost 4 bases and the J gene lost 5 bases, with 15 bases spanning the gap. CDR1 is SQVTM, CDR2 ANQGSEA, per germline. The CDR3 loop reads CSVGPEPTNNSPLHF. The CDR3 DNA reads as TGCAGCGTTGGGCCAGAACCCACAAATAATTCACCCCTCCACTTT.

The V gene is TRBV6-5, the J gene TRBJ1-4; 9 bases fit TRBD1. J lost 6 bases, V lost 7 bases, and 6 bases had no gene match. CDR1 and CDR2 (germline): MNHEY, SVGAGI. This CDR3 is 14 amino acids long. The CDR3 DNA reads as TGTGCCAGCACAACAGGGGGCTCGGATGAAAAACTGTTTTTT. This encodes CASTTGGSDEKLFF.